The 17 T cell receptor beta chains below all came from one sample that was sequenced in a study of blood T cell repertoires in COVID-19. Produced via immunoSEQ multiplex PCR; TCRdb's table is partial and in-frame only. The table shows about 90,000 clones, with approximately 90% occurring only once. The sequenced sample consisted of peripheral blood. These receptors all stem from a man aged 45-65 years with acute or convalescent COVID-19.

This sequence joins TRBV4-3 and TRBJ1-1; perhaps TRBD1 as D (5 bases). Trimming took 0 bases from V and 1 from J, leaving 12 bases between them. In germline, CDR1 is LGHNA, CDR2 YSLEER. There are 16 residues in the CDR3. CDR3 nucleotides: TGCGCCAGCAGCCAAGATATCGGACAAGCGAACACTGAAGCTTTCTTT. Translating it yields CASSQDIGQANTEAFF.

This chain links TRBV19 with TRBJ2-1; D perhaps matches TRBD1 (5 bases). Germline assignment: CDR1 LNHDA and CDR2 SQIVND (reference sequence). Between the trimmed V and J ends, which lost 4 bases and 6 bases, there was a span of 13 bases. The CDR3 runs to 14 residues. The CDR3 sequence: CASSKDGRANEQFF. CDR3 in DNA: TGTGCCAGTAGTAAAGACGGCAGGGCCAATGAGCAGTTCTTC.

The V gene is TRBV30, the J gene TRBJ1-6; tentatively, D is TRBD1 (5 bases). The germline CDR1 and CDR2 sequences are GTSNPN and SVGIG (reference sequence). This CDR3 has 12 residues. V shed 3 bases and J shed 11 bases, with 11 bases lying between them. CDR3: CAWSPSGTPLHF. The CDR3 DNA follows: TGTGCCTGGAGCCCATCAGGGACACCCCTCCACTTT.

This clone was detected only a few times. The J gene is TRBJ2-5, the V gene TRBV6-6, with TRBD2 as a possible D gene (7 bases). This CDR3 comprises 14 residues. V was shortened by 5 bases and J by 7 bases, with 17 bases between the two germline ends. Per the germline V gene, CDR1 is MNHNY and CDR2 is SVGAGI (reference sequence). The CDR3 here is CASSPQGRGGTQYF. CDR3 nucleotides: TGTGCCAGCAGTCCACAGGGTAGGGGGGGGACCCAGTACTTC.

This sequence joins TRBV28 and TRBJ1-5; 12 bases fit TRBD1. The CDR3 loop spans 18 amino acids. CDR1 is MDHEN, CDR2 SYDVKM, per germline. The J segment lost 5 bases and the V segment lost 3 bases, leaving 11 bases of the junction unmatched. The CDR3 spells CASSFPGTGGLMDQPQHF. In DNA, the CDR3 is TGTGCCAGCAGTTTCCCTGGGACAGGGGGCCTCATGGATCAGCCCCAGCATTTT. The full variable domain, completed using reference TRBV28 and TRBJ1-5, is DVKVTQSSRYLVKRTGEKVFLECVQDMDHENMFWYRQDPGLGLRLIYFSYDVKMKEKGDIPEGYSVSREKKERFSLILESASTNQTSMYLCASSFPGTGGLMDQPQHFGDGTRLSIL.

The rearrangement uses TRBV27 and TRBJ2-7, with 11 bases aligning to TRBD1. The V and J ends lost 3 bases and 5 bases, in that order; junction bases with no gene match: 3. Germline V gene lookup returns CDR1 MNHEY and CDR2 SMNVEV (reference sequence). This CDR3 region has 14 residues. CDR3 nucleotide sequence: TGTGCCAGCAGTTTTTGGACAGGGGGCGACGAGCAGTACTTC. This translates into CASSFWTGGDEQYF.

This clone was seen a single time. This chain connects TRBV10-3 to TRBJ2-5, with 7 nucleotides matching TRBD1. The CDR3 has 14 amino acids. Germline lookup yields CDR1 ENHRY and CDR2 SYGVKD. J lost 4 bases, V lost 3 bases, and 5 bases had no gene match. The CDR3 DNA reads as TGTGCCATCAGTGAACAGGGGTTCGGAGAGACCCAGTACTTC. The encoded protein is CAISEQGFGETQYF.

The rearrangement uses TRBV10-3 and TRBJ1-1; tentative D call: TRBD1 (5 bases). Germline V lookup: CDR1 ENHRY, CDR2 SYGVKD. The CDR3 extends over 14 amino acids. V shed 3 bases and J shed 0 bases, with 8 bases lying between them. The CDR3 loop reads CAISEQAMNTEAFF. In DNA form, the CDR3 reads TGTGCCATCAGTGAACAGGCCATGAACACTGAAGCTTTCTTT.

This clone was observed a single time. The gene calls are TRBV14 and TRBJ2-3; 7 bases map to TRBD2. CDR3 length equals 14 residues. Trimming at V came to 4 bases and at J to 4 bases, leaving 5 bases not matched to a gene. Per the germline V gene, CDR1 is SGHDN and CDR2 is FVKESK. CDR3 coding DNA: TGTGCCAGCAGCCGGCGGGAGTACCCAGATACGCAGTATTTT. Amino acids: CASSRREYPDTQYF.

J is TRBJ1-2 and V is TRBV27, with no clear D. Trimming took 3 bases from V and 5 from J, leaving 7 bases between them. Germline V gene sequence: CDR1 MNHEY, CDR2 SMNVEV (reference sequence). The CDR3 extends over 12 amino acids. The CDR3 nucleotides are TGTGCCAGCAGTTTTAACGGTTATGGCTACACCTTC. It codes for CASSFNGYGYTF.

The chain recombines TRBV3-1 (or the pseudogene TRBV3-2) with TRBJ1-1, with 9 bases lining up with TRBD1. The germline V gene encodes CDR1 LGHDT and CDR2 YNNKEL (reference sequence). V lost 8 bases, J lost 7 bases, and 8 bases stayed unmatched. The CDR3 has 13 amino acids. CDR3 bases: TGTGCCAGCCGGGACAGGGATCCATATGAAGCTTTCTTT. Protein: CASRDRDPYEAFF.

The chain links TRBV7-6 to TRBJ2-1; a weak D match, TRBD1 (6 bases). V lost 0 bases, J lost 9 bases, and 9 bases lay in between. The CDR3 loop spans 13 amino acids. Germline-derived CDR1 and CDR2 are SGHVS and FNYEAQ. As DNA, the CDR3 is TGTGCCAGCAGCTTAGCGTTGGGGGCTGAGCAGTTCTTC. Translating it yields CASSLALGAEQFF.

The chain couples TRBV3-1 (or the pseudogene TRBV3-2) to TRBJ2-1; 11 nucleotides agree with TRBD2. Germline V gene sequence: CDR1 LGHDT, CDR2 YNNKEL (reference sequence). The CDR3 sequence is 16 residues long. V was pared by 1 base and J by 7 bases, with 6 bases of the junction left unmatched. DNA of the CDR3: TGTGCCAGCAGCCAAGTAGCGGGAGGGCCTGGGAATGAGCAGTTCTTC. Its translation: CASSQVAGGPGNEQFF.

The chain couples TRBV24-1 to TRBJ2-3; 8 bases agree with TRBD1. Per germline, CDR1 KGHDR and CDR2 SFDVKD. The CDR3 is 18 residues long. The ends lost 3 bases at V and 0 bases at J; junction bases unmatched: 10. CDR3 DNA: TGTGCCACCAGTGATCGCAAACAGGGGGGCCAGAGCACAGATACGCAGTATTTT. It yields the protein CATSDRKQGGQSTDTQYF.

The CDR3 region has the DNA TGTGCCAGCAGTGAACAGGGCGAGGCTGAAGCTTTCTTT. It specifies CASSEQGEAEAFF. The rearrangement uses TRBV2 and TRBJ1-1, with D possibly TRBD1 on 5 matching bases. Trimming cost V 2 bases and J 6 bases, with 10 bases left between them. This CDR3 comprises 13 residues. Germline V gene sequence: CDR1 SNHLY, CDR2 FYNNEI.

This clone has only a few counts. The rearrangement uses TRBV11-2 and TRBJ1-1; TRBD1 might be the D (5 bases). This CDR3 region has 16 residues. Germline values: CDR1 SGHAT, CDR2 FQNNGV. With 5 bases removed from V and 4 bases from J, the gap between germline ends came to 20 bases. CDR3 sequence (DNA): TGTGCCAGCAGCCCCACGGCGGGGCATGGGTCCACTGAAGCTTTCTTT. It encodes CASSPTAGHGSTEAFF.

The CDR3 protein is CASSLGGRISSTDTQYF. The CDR3 bases are TGTGCCAGCAGCTTGGGGGGCAGGATCTCTAGCACAGATACGCAGTATTTT. This sequence joins TRBV5-4 and TRBJ2-3, with a possible D match to TRBD1 (5 bases). The CDR3 spans 17 residues. Germline lookup yields CDR1 SGHNT and CDR2 YYREEE (reference sequence). Trimming shortened V by 0 bases and J by 0 bases, and 14 bases separated the two germline ends.